The 6 T cell receptor beta chains reported below all come from one sample, sequenced in a study of shared clonotypes between healthy human individuals. Libraries were prepared by immunoSEQ multiplex PCR; TCRdb keeps only in-frame clonotypes and omits some of them. The sample lists 650,000 to 700,000 clones, about 90% seen once, with 34% in the top ten. Sequencing was carried out using memory CD8+ T cells from PBMCs. Subset specified: CD45RO+ cells pooled with CCR7-negative TemRA cells. The receptors originated from a man younger than 30 in good health. Some clones in this sample may be carry-over from other donors' samples.

The CDR3 nucleotides read TGCGCCAGCAGCCACCCCGTCGGCGGGGAGCTGTTTTTT. Translating it yields CASSHPVGGELFF. V usage is TRBV4-1 and J usage is TRBJ2-2; D uncertain. The V gene's germline CDR1 is MGHRA and CDR2 YSYEKL. V was pared by 3 bases and J by 7 bases, with 9 bases between. The CDR3 extends over 13 amino acids.

The chain is built from TRBV28 and TRBJ1-2; D is unresolved. V gave up 3 bases and J gave up 5 bases, with 16 bases separating them. CDR1 MDHEN and CDR2 SYDVKM come from the germline V gene. The CDR3 has 15 amino acids. In DNA, the CDR3 is TGTGCCAGCAGTTTTGGTCAGCACCCAAGTTATGGCTACACCTTC. Its protein product is CASSFGQHPSYGYTF.

The table lists this clone with a few counts. The sample holds other DNA sequences that translate to the same CDR3. V gene TRBV27 combines with J gene TRBJ2-6; no reliable D call. The CDR3 has 13 amino acids. V was shortened by 3 bases and J by 1 base, with 1 base between the two germline ends. Germline CDR1 MNHEY, CDR2 SMNVEV (reference sequence). CDR3 DNA sequence: TGTGCCAGCAGTTTGTCTGGGGCCAACGTCCTGACTTTC. Translated: CASSLSGANVLTF.

The chain couples TRBV6-5 to TRBJ1-1, with a possible D match to TRBD1 (5 bases). Per germline, CDR1 MNHEY and CDR2 SVGAGI. The ends were cut back, 2 bases at V and 4 bases at J, with 17 bases in the middle. The CDR3 is made up of 16 amino acids. CDR3 in amino acids: CASSYQALLGGTEAFF. CDR3 coding DNA: TGTGCCAGCAGTTACCAGGCCTTGTTGGGGGGCACTGAAGCTTTCTTT.

The chain carries TRBV9 and TRBJ1-5, with a possible D match to TRBD1 (5 bases). Per germline, CDR1 SGDLS and CDR2 YYNGEE. V was trimmed by 0 bases and J by 2 bases, leaving 9 bases between them. The length of the CDR3 is 15 residues. This chain's CDR3 is CASSVGGTGNQPQHF. In nucleotides, the CDR3 is TGTGCCAGCAGCGTAGGAGGGACGGGCAATCAGCCCCAGCATTTT.

The chain joins TRBV29-1 to TRBJ2-1; D is uncertain. This CDR3 has 12 residues. Trimming left V 6 bases short and J 6 bases short, with 12 bases between. Germline CDR1 is SQVTM and CDR2 is ANQGSEA. Here the CDR3 reads CSVPLPANEQFF. CDR3 in DNA: TGCAGCGTCCCCCTCCCCGCCAATGAGCAGTTCTTC.